Shown below are 6 T cell receptor beta chains from a single sample sequenced in a study of molecular identifiers for immune sequencing clone quantification. MiXCR was run by TCRdb on the PCR reads, yielding one entry per CDR3 protein. Here the sample spans about 510,000 distinct CDR3 sequences, about 25% being singletons. The specimen sequenced was naive CD8+ T cells from blood, with Jurkat cell RNA spiked in. Noted subset: FACS-sorted CD8+CD4-CCR7+CD45RA+ naive T cells. The receptors here all came from a human donor in good health. Some libraries in this study had Jurkat cell RNA spiked in.

This clonotype has just a few counts. The chain carries TRBV20-1 and TRBJ1-5, with TRBD1 as a possible D gene (6 bases). This CDR3 has 19 amino acids. Germline V gene sequence: CDR1 DFQATT, CDR2 SNEGSKA (reference sequence). The V end lost 0 bases, the J end lost 0 bases, and 21 bases lay between the germline ends. The CDR3 DNA follows: TGCAGTGCTAGAGATCTCGCCGGGACACCAAACCATAGCAATCAGCCCCAGCATTTT. It codes for CSARDLAGTPNHSNQPQHF.

The sample holds a few counts of this clonotype. V gene TRBV29-1 combines with J gene TRBJ2-1, with TRBD2 matching over 10 bases. The CDR3 has 16 amino acids. Germline V gives CDR1 SQVTM, CDR2 ANQGSEA. Trimming removed 0 bases from V and 3 bases from J; junction bases left unmatched: 5. The DNA for the CDR3 is TGCAGCGTTGAAGAACTAGCGGGACGTGTCTACAATGAGCAGTTCTTC. It yields the protein CSVEELAGRVYNEQFF.

The rearrangement links TRBV20-1 to TRBJ2-1, with 10 bases lining up with TRBD2. J was trimmed by 7 bases and V by 4 bases; bases with no gene match: 7. The germline CDR1 and CDR2 sequences are DFQATT and SNEGSKA (reference sequence). The CDR3 loop spans 14 amino acids. The CDR3 sequence: CSAMGAGGLNEQFF. CDR3 DNA sequence: TGCAGTGCTATGGGAGCGGGAGGGTTGAATGAGCAGTTCTTC.

J is TRBJ2-5 and V is TRBV15; TRBD1 agrees at 8 bases. The CDR3 runs to 13 residues. Germline V lookup: CDR1 LNHNV, CDR2 YYDKDF (reference sequence). J gave up 5 bases and V 9 bases, and 8 bases lay outside the gene matches. CDR3 in DNA: TGTGCCACTACGGACAGGGCCCGGGAGACCCAGTACTTC. It yields the protein CATTDRARETQYF.

This clonotype came up many times. The V call is TRBV6-5, the J call TRBJ2-7, with D perhaps matching TRBD2 (6 bases). Germline lookup yields CDR1 MNHEY and CDR2 SVGAGI. The CDR3 length is 11 residues. V lost 6 bases and J lost 4, with 7 bases in between. DNA of the CDR3: TGTGCCAGCAGGGAGGGATACGAGCAGTACTTC. Protein: CASREGYEQYF.

The chain combines TRBV5-3 with TRBJ1-3, with no clear D. TRBV5-3 is designated an ORF whose function remains uncertain. Between the trimmed V and J ends, which lost 4 bases and 0 bases, there was a span of 17 bases. The CDR3 has 17 residues. The CDR3 nucleotides are TGTGCCAGAAGCCCTCCAATTCGAGGACTCTCTGGAAACACCATATATTTT. Translated: CARSPPIRGLSGNTIYF.